One sample yielded the 13 T cell receptor beta chains listed below, sequenced in a study of T cell clonality in common variable immunodeficiency. Findings and caveats of the study: Fewer deletions and N-nucleotide insertions were reportedly seen in common variable immunodeficiency TCR beta sequences.

Data came from immunoSEQ multiplex PCR; TCRdb stores just in-frame clones and leaves some out. The repertoire consists of roughly 25,000 clones, none detected only once. No antigen is known for these receptors. Sequenced input: peripheral blood mononuclear cells. The source is a human donor with common variable immunodeficiency.

There are many counts of this clone. Incomplete CDR3 DNA: TGTGCAAGCGAGGTTCCGACAGGGGTGAACACTGAA. Protein sequence: CASEVPTGVNTE. The full CDR3 reads CASEVPTGVNTEAFF. The J gene is TRBJ1-1, the V gene TRBV7-9; the match to TRBD1 covers 8 bases. The read ends 3 residues early relative to the CDR3; the germline J gene fills the gap. CDR3 length: 15 residues. Germline V gives CDR1 SEHNR, CDR2 FQNEAQ (reference sequence).

Comments on this clone: The sequenced fragment ends 3 residues before the CDR3 boundary, so the rest is inferred from the germline J gene. The chain uses TRBV7-6 and TRBJ2-7; 9 nucleotides line up with TRBD1. The CDR3 covers 15 residues. Germline-derived CDR1 and CDR2 are SGHVS and FNYEAQ. The V and J ends lost 5 bases and 1 base, in that order; junction bases with no gene match: 6. The CDR3 DNA, read in part, is TGTGCCAGCAGCGAGGAGGGACAGGGATCCTACGAG. Translating it yields CASSEEGQGSYE. The CDR3 in full is CASSEEGQGSYEQYF.

In regard to this clone: Read coverage stops 3 residues before the CDR3 terminus; the germline J gene supplies the remainder. The sample has other DNA sequences that encode this CDR3 too. The chain carries TRBV19 and TRBJ1-1; 9 positions match TRBD1. V gave up 3 bases and J gave up 5 bases; unmatched junction bases: 4. CDR3 length: 14 residues. Germline V gene sequence: CDR1 LNHDA, CDR2 SQIVND (reference sequence). The CDR3 spells CASSIRTGVTEAFF. The CDR3 bases that were read are TGTGCCAGTAGTATTCGGACAGGGGTGACTGAA.

Notes on this clone: The sequence runs out 3 residues before the end of the CDR3; the remainder is reconstructed from the germline J gene. This chain links TRBV30 with TRBJ1-2; 10 nucleotides match TRBD1. This CDR3 spans 15 amino acids. V shed 0 bases and J 7 bases; nucleotides not matched to a gene: 8. Germline-derived CDR1 and CDR2 are GTSNPN and SVGIG (reference sequence). The CDR3 spells CAWSVQRQGARGYTF. CDR3 DNA (partial): TGTGCCTGGAGTGTACAGCGACAGGGGGCCCGTGGC.

The sample holds many counts of this clone. Partial CDR3 DNA: TGCAGTGCTAGTACAGGGAACTCCTACGAG. It yields the protein CSASTGNSYE. The full CDR3 sequence reads CSASTGNSYEQYF. This chain links TRBV20-1 with TRBJ2-7; tentatively, D is TRBD1 (6 bases). Read coverage stops 3 residues before the CDR3 terminus; the germline J gene supplies the remainder. V was shortened by 3 bases and J by 0 bases, with 9 bases between the two germline ends. This CDR3 has 13 amino acids. Germline V gene data show CDR1 as DFQATT and CDR2 as SNEGSKA (reference sequence).

A few counts support this clone. From the germline J gene comes the end of the CDR3, since the read stops 3 residues before it. This rearrangement joins TRBV19 to TRBJ2-1; 7 nucleotides line up with TRBD1. CDR1 and CDR2 from the germline V gene are LNHDA and SQIVND (reference sequence). This CDR3 contains 16 residues. V shed 5 bases and J 4 bases; nucleotides not matched to a gene: 11. CDR3 bases read: TGTGCCAGTAGTTCCCTCCGGACAGGTACATACAATGAG. Translation: CASSSLRTGTYNE. The entire CDR3 sequence reads CASSSLRTGTYNEQFF.

This clone was detected only a few times. The read falls 3 residues short of the CDR3 end, and the missing part is taken from the germline J gene. Distinct nucleotide sequences in the sample also encode this CDR3. The chain uses TRBV19 and TRBJ1-4, with D possibly being TRBD1 (5 bases). The germline gives CDR1 LNHDA, CDR2 SQIVND (reference sequence). The CDR3 length is 14 residues. Trimming removed 2 bases from V and 8 bases from J, with 12 bases in between. Incomplete CDR3 DNA: TGTGCCAGTAGTATACAGGGATTCGGGGAAAAA. Translation gives CASSIQGFGEK. The entire CDR3 sequence reads CASSIQGFGEKLFF.

In regard to this clone: From the germline J gene comes the end of the CDR3, since the read stops 3 residues before it. The chain recombines TRBV30 with TRBJ1-5; D gene uncertain. This CDR3 has 13 amino acids. V shed 0 bases and J shed 4 bases, with 7 bases lying between them. From germline, CDR1 is GTSNPN and CDR2 SVGIG (reference sequence). CDR3 loop: CAWSVGNNQPQHF. Incomplete CDR3 DNA: TGTGCCTGGAGTGTAGGCAATAATCAGCCC.

This clone was observed many times. Incomplete CDR3 DNA: TGCGCCAGCAGTACAACTAGCGGGGGCACAGATACG. Its translation is CASSTTSGGTDT. The CDR3 as a whole reads CASSTTSGGTDTQYF. V and J are TRBV10-1 and TRBJ2-3; 10 bases map to TRBD2. Read coverage stops 3 residues before the CDR3 terminus; the germline J gene supplies the remainder. This CDR3 region has 15 residues. V was clipped by 5 bases and J by 1 base; unmatched bases: 3. CDR1 and CDR2 (germline): WNHNN, SYGVQD (reference sequence).

On this clone: The observed sequence ends 3 residues before the CDR3 terminus, with the missing tail filled in from the germline J gene. The rearrangement links TRBV30 to TRBJ1-5; TRBD1 is a possible D gene (6 bases). V dropped 2 bases and J dropped 2 bases, with 13 bases sitting between them. CDR3 size: 15 residues. The germline gives CDR1 GTSNPN, CDR2 SVGIG (reference sequence). CDR3 bases read: TGTGCCTGGAGTCCCCGGGACATTGGCAATCAGCCC. Translated, it gives CAWSPRDIGNQP. The whole CDR3 protein reads CAWSPRDIGNQPQHF. Supplemented by reference TRBV30 and TRBJ1-5, the full variable domain reads SQTIHQWPATLVQPVGSPLSLECTVEGTSNPNLYWYRQAAGRGLQLLFYSVGIGQISSEVPQNLSASRPQDRQFILSSKKLLLSDSGFYLCAWSPRDIGNQPQHFGDGTRLSIL.

This clone was detected a few times. The sequenced fragment ends 3 residues before the CDR3 boundary, so the rest is inferred from the germline J gene. This chain connects TRBV19 to TRBJ1-4; possibly TRBD1 for D (6 bases). CDR3 length equals 14 residues. Looked up from germline, CDR1 is LNHDA and CDR2 is SQIVND (reference sequence). V lost 6 bases to trimming and J lost 8 bases, with 16 bases between them. The sequenced part of the CDR3 DNA is TGTGCCAGTAGGAAACAGGGAGGCGACGAAAAA. This translates into CASRKQGGDEK. The entire CDR3 protein is CASRKQGGDEKLFF.

This clone occurred many times. The read terminates 3 residues ahead of where the CDR3 ends, so the germline J gene completes it. The chain recombines TRBV20-1 with TRBJ2-5, with TRBD2 matching over 7 bases. The V segment lost 3 bases and the J segment 1 base; nucleotides outside the gene matches: 8. Germline V gene sequence: CDR1 DFQATT, CDR2 SNEGSKA (reference sequence). The CDR3 totals 15 residues. The CDR3 protein is CSARQESGAQETQYF. The sequenced part of the CDR3 DNA is TGCAGTGCTAGGCAGGAGAGCGGGGCCCAAGAGACC.

Points on this clone: The read halts 3 residues ahead of the CDR3 end, with the missing end drawn from the germline J gene. The chain has TRBV19 and TRBJ1-5; 10 bases line up with TRBD1. The trim removed 6 bases at V and 5 bases at J, leaving 10 bases unmatched. Per the germline V gene, CDR1 is LNHDA and CDR2 is SQIVND (reference sequence). This CDR3 is 16 amino acids long. CDR3 bases read: TGTGCCAGTAGAGAAGGGACAGGGGCTAGGGATCAGCCC. It specifies CASREGTGARDQP. The full CDR3 reads CASREGTGARDQPQHF.